These 10 T cell receptor beta chains share one sample of origin, sequenced in a study of tumor and adjacent non-tumor tissue in lung cancer. The template was RNA from unsorted bulk tissue. Distant lung tissue was collected more than 3 cm away from the tumor edge. Three rounds of nested PCR, following a modified ARM-PCR protocol, produced the TCRbeta library. Using its own MiXCR run on the multiplex PCR reads, TCRdb lists one record per CDR3 protein. Among about 110,000 distinct CDR3 sequences listed, about 63% were seen once. Input material: distant non-tumor lung tissue. All receptors derive from a man aged 55 to 70 with non-small cell lung cancer.

The chain has TRBV11-2 and TRBJ1-2; 7 bases map to TRBD1. There are 14 residues in the CDR3. Per germline, CDR1 SGHAT and CDR2 FQNNGV. V gave up 7 bases and J gave up 6 bases; unmatched junction bases: 11. This CDR3 is CASIHGTEPHGYTF. The CDR3 DNA reads as TGTGCCAGCATCCACGGGACAGAGCCGCATGGCTACACCTTC.

This chain joins TRBV6-5 and TRBJ1-1, with TRBD1 matching over 7 bases. Trimming at V came to 5 bases and at J to 14 bases, leaving 17 bases not matched to a gene. The CDR3 extends over 14 amino acids. Germline-derived CDR1 and CDR2 are MNHEY and SVGAGI. CDR3 sequence (DNA): TGTGCCAGCAGTCCGGCGACAGGGAACACTGGAGCCTTCTTT. It codes for CASSPATGNTGAFF.

Of note for this clonotype: The junction and the germline gene differ at one end; a read error may be behind it. This chain's CDR3 is CASSSRSGTGTQYF. The CDR3 bases are TGTGCCAGCAGCTCGAGGAGTGGCACAGGTACGCAGTATTTT. The chain recombines TRBV11-3 with TRBJ2-3; D is possibly TRBD1 (5 bases). Germline V gives CDR1 SGHNT, CDR2 YENEEA. The CDR3 sequence is 14 residues long.

Note on this clonotype: A much larger clone sits a single nucleotide away, making a read error possible. This sequence joins TRBV13 and TRBJ2-7; TRBD2 is a possible D gene (5 bases). Germline CDR1 PRHDT, CDR2 FYEKMQ (reference sequence). This CDR3 is 13 amino acids long. The CDR3: CATSLGSIYEQYF. Written as DNA, the CDR3 is TGTGCCACCAGCTTAGGGAGCATCTACGAGCAGTACTTC.

About this clonotype: Mismatch with germline at one junction end may stem from a read error. V and J are TRBV11-3 and TRBJ2-1; possible D gene TRBD2, 7 bases. The CDR3 runs 15 residues. Germline CDR1 SGHNT, CDR2 YENEEA. Here the CDR3 reads CASSLLGGPYNEQFF. The CDR3 DNA reads TGTGCCAGCAGCCTACTGGGGGGGCCATACAATGAGCAATTCTTC.

This rearrangement joins TRBV11-3 to TRBJ2-3; D not resolved. V dropped 0 bases and J dropped 13 bases, with 14 bases sitting between them. Germline CDR1 and CDR2: SGHNT and YENEEA. CDR3 length equals 13 residues. CDR3 loop: CASSLDGTETKYF. The CDR3 DNA follows: TGTGCCAGCAGCTTAGACGGTACAGAAACGAAGTATTTT.

Worth noting for this clonotype: One end of the junction fails to match germline, which may point to a read error. The genes are TRBV20-1 and TRBJ1-2; D is possibly TRBD1 (6 bases). This CDR3 spans 12 amino acids. Germline lookup yields CDR1 DFQATT and CDR2 SNEGSKA (reference sequence). The CDR3 sequence: CSTQTGLYGYTF. In DNA form, the CDR3 reads TGTAGTACTCAAACAGGGCTCTATGGCTACACCTTT.

Notes on this clonotype: This may be a read error, as it is one base from a much larger clone. This rearrangement joins TRBV11-2 to TRBJ2-1; possible D gene TRBD2, 6 bases. Looked up from germline, CDR1 is SGHAT and CDR2 is FQNNGV. The CDR3 extends over 18 amino acids. CDR3 sequence reads: CARSLHVRDWASYNEQFF. In DNA, the CDR3 is TGTGCCCGCAGCTTACATGTGCGGGACTGGGCCTCCTACAATGAGCAGTTCTTC.

This clonotype was seen ten or more times. The rearrangement uses TRBV28 and TRBJ2-3; perhaps TRBD2 as D (6 bases). The CDR3 has 15 amino acids. The germline gives CDR1 MDHEN, CDR2 SYDVKM. The V end was cut by 6 bases, the J end by 4 bases, with 17 bases between. The CDR3 region is CASSQRVTGPDTQYF. Here the CDR3 DNA reads TGTGCCAGCAGCCAGCGGGTTACGGGCCCAGATACGCAGTATTTT.

About this clonotype itself: One end of the junction is discordant with germline, which a read error may explain. This chain connects TRBV28 to TRBJ1-5, with 8 bases fitting TRBD1. The germline gives CDR1 MDHEN, CDR2 SYDVKM. The CDR3 consists of 16 residues. CDR3 sequence reads: CASSQGGRGPDQLQHF. The CDR3 DNA is TGTGCCAGCAGTCAAGGGGGCAGGGGGCCGGATCAGCTCCAGCATTTT.